This T cell receptor beta chain was retrieved from a study of CD8+ T cells in alopecia areata. As for the study in general: Patients in the treated group were given tofacitinib by mouth, 5 to 10 mg twice a day.

Study-level results: Many expanded lesional clones persisted in scalp and blood during tofacitinib treatment. Alphabeta T cells residing in normal skin are also sequenced in scalp samples.

Extraction of RNA preceded its reverse transcription into cDNA, which served as the sequencing template. This table comes from immunoSEQ multiplex PCR, and its TCRdb copy is limited to in-frame clones, with some not included. The table includes roughly 120,000 clones, around 56% detected once. The CDR3 is 13 amino acids. Germline trimming cut 8 bases from V and 6 bases from J; bases unmatched to any gene: 5. Germline loops: CDR1 LNHNV, CDR2 YYDKDF (reference sequence). The treatment: oral pan-JAK inhibitor, 5-10 mg twice daily. The authors sorted CD4+ and CD8+ T cells from PBMCs. Notes on this clone: Antigen specificity is unknown.

The chain joins TRBV15 to TRBJ2-2; 8 nucleotides agree with TRBD2. The receptor comes from a human donor with alopecia areata. This specimen consisted of CD4+ T cells sorted from blood, obtained at week 4, from a patient treated with tofacitinib. CDR3 DNA: TGTGCCACCGCGGGGGGCGCGGCCGGGGAGCTGTTTTTT. Translating it yields CATAGGAAGELFF.